The rows below give T cell receptor beta chains drawn from one sample of a study of cytomegalovirus exposure and HLA in healthy donors. Sequenced by immunoSEQ multiplex PCR; TCRdb stores in-frame clones only, minus some. The sample includes 55,000 to 65,000 clones. Sequenced: PBMCs. The receptor set was obtained from a woman between 18 and 29 years old in good health and CMV-seronegative. The CDR3 runs from the conserved cysteine through the conserved F or W. D genes are given only for firm matches.

V gene	J gene	D gene	CDR3 protein	CDR3 DNA
TRBV19	TRBJ2-3	.	CASSLAQTNTQYF	TGTGCCAGTAGTTTGGCCCAGACAAATACGCAGTATTTT
TRBV5-6	TRBJ2-5	.	CASREETQYF	TGTGCCAGCCGGGAAGAGACCCAGTACTTC
TRBV10-2	TRBJ1-5	TRBD1	CASSESQGGPQHF	TGCGCCAGCAGTGAGTCTCAGGGGGGACCCCAGCATTTT
TRBV4-2	TRBJ1-1	.	CASSLSRGGFDTEAFF	TGTGCCAGCAGCCTCTCCCGGGGGGGTTTCGACACTGAAGCTTTCTTT
TRBV5-1	TRBJ2-7	TRBD1	CASSFGTGSYEQYF	TGCGCCAGCAGCTTCGGGACAGGCTCCTACGAGCAGTACTTC
TRBV27	TRBJ2-7	TRBD2	CASASGGNYEQYF	TGTGCCAGCGCTAGCGGAGGGAACTACGAGCAGTACTTC
TRBV6-5	TRBJ1-2	.	CASGGAGGYTF	TGTGCCAGCGGGGGGGCAGGAGGCTACACCTTC
TRBV19	TRBJ2-3	.	CASSIGQHTQYF	TGTGCCAGTAGTATAGGACAGCATACGCAGTATTTT
TRBV19	TRBJ2-1	TRBD2	CASSSVGSGSYNEQFF	TGTGCCAGTAGTTCAGTGGGTAGCGGGAGCTACAATGAGCAGTTCTTC
TRBV9	TRBJ1-4	.	CASSVAPEEEKLFF	TGTGCCAGCAGCGTAGCTCCCGAGGAGGAAAAACTGTTTTTT
TRBV18	TRBJ2-5	.	CASSLDWTDPGETQYF	TGTGCCAGCTCACTTGATTGGACGGATCCGGGGGAGACCCAGTACTTC
TRBV30	TRBJ1-1	.	CAWSVIGGNTEAFF	TGTGCCTGGAGTGTAATCGGGGGGAACACTGAAGCTTTCTTT
TRBV30	TRBJ2-3	TRBD2	CAWDSGRASDTQYF	TGTGCCTGGGATAGCGGGAGGGCCTCAGATACGCAGTATTTT
TRBV30	TRBJ1-3	TRBD1	CAYQPGQGLGNTIYF	TGTGCCTACCAACCGGGACAGGGACTTGGAAACACCATATATTTT
TRBV19	TRBJ1-5	.	CASSIPGDQPQHF	TGTGCCAGTAGTATACCGGGGGATCAGCCCCAGCATTTT
TRBV2	TRBJ2-7	TRBD2	CASMLTSGGSYEQYF	TGTGCCAGCATGCTGACTAGCGGGGGATCTTACGAGCAGTACTTC
TRBV7-3	TRBJ1-2	.	CASSPWGGPDRNYGYTF	TGTGCCAGCAGCCCATGGGGGGGACCCGACCGAAACTATGGCTACACCTTC
TRBV18	TRBJ2-1	TRBD1	CASSPLGTGEDNEQFF	TGTGCCAGCTCACCACTCGGGACAGGCGAGGACAATGAGCAGTTCTTC
TRBV7-2	TRBJ1-1	TRBD1	CASSLVTGGVNTEAFF	TGTGCCAGCAGCTTAGTGACAGGGGGAGTGAACACTGAAGCTTTCTTT
TRBV19	TRBJ1-1	.	CASSTVANTEAFF	TGTGCCAGTAGTACTGTGGCGAACACTGAAGCTTTCTTT
TRBV4-2	TRBJ2-3	TRBD2	CASSGGIGADTQYF	TGTGCCTCTAGCGGGGGGATCGGTGCAGATACGCAGTATTTT
TRBV9	TRBJ2-2	.	CASSVKSGGTGELFF	TGTGCCAGCAGCGTAAAAAGCGGTGGCACCGGGGAGCTGTTTTTT
TRBV6-6	TRBJ1-1	TRBD1	CASSDRAEAFF	TGTGCCAGCAGCGACAGGGCTGAAGCTTTCTTT
TRBV9	TRBJ2-1	TRBD2	CASSERLAGEGEQFF	TGTGCCAGCAGCGAACGACTAGCGGGAGAAGGAGAGCAGTTCTTC
TRBV9	TRBJ2-1	.	CASSVGGDRDNEQFF	TGTGCCAGCAGCGTAGGGGGGGACAGAGACAATGAGCAGTTCTTC
TRBV2	TRBJ2-5	TRBD2	CASSEGLAGEGETQYF	TGTGCCAGCAGTGAAGGATTAGCGGGAGAAGGGGAGACCCAGTACTTC
TRBV7-9	TRBJ2-7	TRBD2	CASSLPTSGIGAYEQYF	TGTGCCAGCAGCTTACCGACTAGCGGGATAGGGGCCTACGAGCAGTACTTC
TRBV14	TRBJ2-7	TRBD2	CASSQVWVGRSYEQYF	TGTGCCAGCAGCCAAGTCTGGGTCGGGAGGTCCTACGAGCAGTACTTC
TRBV11-3	TRBJ1-2	TRBD1	CASSPGGITYGYTF	TGTGCCAGCAGCCCAGGGGGTATCACCTATGGCTACACCTTC